This is a list of T cell receptor beta chains from one sample in a study of beta chain features in type 1 diabetes. The assay was immunoSEQ multiplex PCR, and TCRdb's table has in-frame clones only and misses some. Of 10,000 to 15,000 clones in the sample, about half are singletons; the top ten hold approximately 0.89%. The sample was stem cell memory CD4+ T cells from blood. These receptors were taken from a man aged 18 to 30 in good health. CDR3s include the opening cysteine and the closing phenylalanine or tryptophan. Each record gives: J gene, D gene, V gene, CDR3 protein. A D gene is named only where the DNA matches it firmly.

TRBJ2-1 | TRBD2 | TRBV7-2 | CASSPALGRGGSYNEQFF
TRBJ2-7 | TRBD1 | TRBV18 | CASSNTGGNSYEQYF
TRBJ2-3 | . | TRBV29-1 | CSVDKPSTDTQYF
TRBJ2-3 | TRBD2 | TRBV7-9 | CASSRGTSGGTDTQYF
TRBJ2-7 | . | TRBV6-6 | CASSQQGFDEQYF
TRBJ2-3 | TRBD2 | TRBV30 | CAWTLSGGRGTQYF
TRBJ2-7 | . | TRBV29-1 | CSVEDMGAGEQYF
TRBJ1-4 | TRBD1 | TRBV10-3 | CAISSGTGSEKLFF
TRBJ1-1 | TRBD1 | TRBV27 | CASSFQGATEAFF
TRBJ2-5 | TRBD2 | TRBV7-2 | CASRDRGGQETQYF
TRBJ2-5 | . | TRBV7-2 | CASSLAGLVETQYF
TRBJ2-3 | TRBD1 | TRBV7-6 | CASSLMGQGPDTQYF
TRBJ2-4 | . | TRBV7-9 | CASSSPERDIQYF
TRBJ2-5 | TRBD2 | TRBV18 | CASSSSGAETQYF
TRBJ2-7 | TRBD1 | TRBV10-1 | CASNPETGDEQYF
TRBJ2-7 | . | TRBV6-1 | CASKRQDPDSYEQYF
TRBJ1-4 | TRBD1 | TRBV5-5 | CASSPITPTGIGEKLFF
TRBJ1-5 | . | TRBV6-5 | CASSYAGEQPQHF
TRBJ1-5 | TRBD1 | TRBV7-2 | CASSSGTGWEGGLRQHF
TRBJ1-4 | . | TRBV25-1 | CASSEDWRNEKLFF
TRBJ2-3 | TRBD1 | TRBV5-1 | CASSPGTGDMTDTQYF
TRBJ2-3 | . | TRBV7-9 | CASSETRTRAQYF
TRBJ2-1 | . | TRBV11-2 | CASSLESSYNEQFF
TRBJ2-1 | . | TRBV5-5 | CASRRQSSSYNEQFF
TRBJ1-5 | . | TRBV4-2 | CASSQQGNQPQHF
TRBJ2-3 | TRBD2 | TRBV7-2 | CASSLSSGGTDTQYF
TRBJ2-1 | TRBD2 | TRBV5-1 | CASSDPRGGYNEQFF
TRBJ2-3 | TRBD1 | TRBV7-2 | CASSQTTGTGATDTQYF
TRBJ2-1 | TRBD1 | TRBV4-2 | CASSSSDRGQHNEQFF
TRBJ2-3 | TRBD1 | TRBV7-2 | CASSGPGQNTDTQYF
TRBJ2-1 | TRBD2 | TRBV5-1 | CASSQIAGESSYNEQFF
TRBJ2-5 | TRBD2 | TRBV7-2 | CASTIIAGGQETQYF
TRBJ1-4 | . | TRBV12-5 | CASGFHRGLATNEKLFF
TRBJ2-3 | . | TRBV9 | CASSRRVADTQYF
TRBJ1-4 | TRBD1 | TRBV7-9 | CASRNAWDSSVEKLFF
TRBJ2-1 | TRBD1 | TRBV9 | CASSVDGQGWNEQFF
TRBJ2-7 | . | TRBV29-1 | CSVGRGGRSYEQYF
TRBJ1-4 | . | TRBV1 | CTSSQGTGLVGEKLFF
TRBJ2-7 | TRBD1 | TRBV7-2 | CASSRVGTGGGGYEQYF
TRBJ2-1 | . | TRBV7-2 | CASSLVDSLKEQFF
TRBJ1-4 | . | TRBV5-1 | CASSEFLRGTNEKLFF
TRBJ2-1 | TRBD2 | TRBV7-7 | CASSLAPSGGADEQFF
TRBJ2-1 | TRBD1 | TRBV18 | CASSPGTGGHTTQQFF
TRBJ2-7 | TRBD2 | TRBV6-5 | CASRRGTSYEQYF
TRBJ2-2 | . | TRBV10-3 | CAIRPGVNTGELFF
TRBJ1-1 | TRBD1 | TRBV5-1 | CASSLAEGQGSTEAFF
TRBJ1-1 | . | TRBV7-2 | CASSLVRSWANTEAFF
TRBJ1-6 | . | TRBV2 | CASSSRGAEKYSPLHF
TRBJ1-4 | . | TRBV6-5 | CASSFRATNEKLFF
TRBJ2-1 | TRBD1 | TRBV11-2 | CASSSGTGGRGEQFF
TRBJ2-3 | TRBD2 | TRBV7-9 | CASSATSALGDTQYF
TRBJ1-6 | TRBD1 | TRBV6-6 | CASSSLDRDGSPLHF
TRBJ2-2 | . | TRBV6-5 | CASGLQGSATGELFF
TRBJ1-6 | . | TRBV7-2 | CASSLWGDNSPLHF
TRBJ2-7 | TRBD1 | TRBV28 | CASSLGQGAREQYF
TRBJ1-1 | . | TRBV10-3 | CAISGAQWAEAFF
TRBJ2-7 | TRBD1 | TRBV6-1 | CASSPWTGANYEQYF
TRBJ2-7 | . | TRBV5-4 | CASSRGGGLNHF
TRBJ1-5 | TRBD1 | TRBV11-2 | CASSSQGVSNQPQHF